The clone carrying this T cell receptor beta chain was detected a few times. Germline V gene data show CDR1 as SQVTM and CDR2 as ANQGSEA. This CDR3 is 13 amino acids long. TCRdb redid the calling of the reads with MiXCR, one entry per CDR3 protein. The data contain about 180,000 distinct CDR3 sequences, about a sixth of them singletons. The record originates from a study of T cell repertoires in cytomegalovirus infection. The TCR sequence derives from a human donor in good health (CMV status not recorded). Some clones in this sample may be carry-over from other donors' samples. The source material was CD8+ T cells from PBMCs. This sequence joins TRBV29-1 and TRBJ1-1; unclear D gene. The CDR3 bases are TGCAGAGCTGACTCTATGATGAACACTGAAGCTTTCTTT. Translating it yields CRADSMMNTEAFF.